These T cell receptor beta chains were read from a single sample in a study of cytomegalovirus exposure and HLA in healthy donors. The repertoire was sequenced with immunoSEQ multiplex PCR; TCRdb's copy has only in-frame clones and lacks some. Of some 120,000 clones in the sample, less than 20% are singletons; the top ten hold 1.5% to 2%. The source material was PBMCs. The receptor source for this set is a woman aged 18-29 years in good health and CMV-seronegative. Each CDR3 is given with its conserved first and last residue. D genes are given only for firm matches. Only part of the rows carry a size: once, few, many, or a class if the clone is expanded.

TRBJ1-4 TRBV4-2 TRBD1 . CASTASAGQPNEKLFF TGTGCCAGCACCGCAAGCGCGGGACAGCCTAATGAAAAACTGTTTTTT
TRBJ2-7 TRBV11-2 TRBD2 . CASSWGLAGSYEQYF TGTGCCAGCAGCTGGGGACTAGCGGGAAGTTACGAGCAGTACTTC
TRBJ2-3 TRBV7-2 TRBD1 few CASSLGGQGSTDTQYF TGTGCCAGCAGCTTAGGAGGACAGGGTTCCACAGATACGCAGTATTTT
TRBJ2-7 TRBV2 . . CASSTGSGEQYF TGTGCCAGCAGTACAGGGTCGGGCGAGCAGTACTTC
TRBJ2-7 TRBV5-1 . . CASSFRVSSYEQYF TGCGCCAGCAGCTTCAGGGTTTCCAGCTACGAGCAGTACTTC
TRBJ2-2 TRBV5-1 TRBD2 few CASSLASVGSGSLGTGELFF TGCGCCAGCAGCTTGGCGTCCGTGGGTAGCGGGAGCCTCGGCACCGGGGAGCTGTTTTTT
TRBJ1-2 TRBV28 TRBD1 . CASSFSGTGRPSNYGYTF TGTGCCAGCAGTTTCTCCGGGACAGGCCGCCCCTCTAACTATGGCTACACCTTC
TRBJ1-5 TRBV27 TRBD1 . CASSSRRTGSSQPQHF TGTGCCAGCAGTTCAAGACGGACAGGGAGTAGTCAGCCCCAGCATTTT
TRBJ2-7 TRBV28 . . CASSAGTPYEQYF TGTGCCAGCAGTGCAGGGACACCCTACGAGCAGTACTTC
TRBJ1-2 TRBV28 TRBD1 few CASSLVQGGGYGYTF TGTGCCAGCAGTTTAGTACAGGGGGGGGGCTATGGCTACACCTTC
TRBJ1-3 TRBV4-1 TRBD1 . CASSRTGEGNTIYF TGCGCCAGCAGCCGGACAGGGGAGGGAAACACCATATATTTT
TRBJ2-5 TRBV30 TRBD1 few CAWSVLDRAQETQYF TGTGCCTGGAGTGTACTGGACAGGGCACAAGAGACCCAGTACTTC
TRBJ1-1 TRBV28 . few CASSLTDTKNTEAFF TGTGCCAGCAGTTTAACGGACACGAAAAACACTGAAGCTTTCTTT
TRBJ2-1 TRBV7-9 TRBD2 . CASSLAGGGSNEQFF TGTGCCAGCAGTCTAGCGGGAGGTGGTAGCAATGAGCAGTTCTTC
TRBJ2-2 TRBV5-4 TRBD1 few CASRPDRANTGELFF TGTGCCAGCAGACCGGACAGGGCGAACACCGGGGAGCTGTTTTTT
TRBJ2-5 TRBV30 TRBD2 . CAFTSGEETQYF TGTGCGTTTACTAGCGGAGAAGAGACCCAGTACTTC
TRBJ2-2 TRBV6-4 . few CASSVAGGLTGELFF TGTGCCAGCAGTGTCGCCGGGGGGCTCACCGGGGAGCTGTTTTTT
TRBJ2-7 TRBV29-1 . few CSAEDSITYEQYF TGCAGCGCCGAGGATTCAATCACCTACGAGCAGTACTTC
TRBJ1-1 TRBV7-9 . . CASSLAPRGILNTEAFF TGTGCCAGCAGCTTAGCCCCACGGGGGATTTTGAACACTGAAGCTTTCTTT
TRBJ2-7 TRBV6-1 TRBD1 many CASSETGTGGYEQYF TGTGCCAGCAGTGAAACCGGGACAGGGGGCTACGAGCAGTACTTC
TRBJ2-2 TRBV9 TRBD2 . CASSGSGAGTGELFF TGTGCCAGCAGCGGTAGCGGGGCGGGCACCGGGGAGCTGTTTTTT
TRBJ2-1 TRBV9 TRBD1 few CASSYRGSSYNEQFF TGTGCCAGCAGTTACAGGGGGAGCTCCTACAATGAGCAGTTCTTC
TRBJ1-6 TRBV4-2 . many CASSQEATGNSPLHF TGTGCCAGCAGCCAAGAGGCGACAGGTAATTCACCCCTCCACTTT
TRBJ2-2 TRBV4-3 . few CASSLELIGELFF TGCGCCAGCAGCCTCGAGCTGATCGGGGAGCTGTTTTTT
TRBJ1-2 TRBV6-1 . . CASMGQKYYGYTF TGTGCCAGCATGGGACAAAAGTACTATGGCTACACCTTC
TRBJ1-6 TRBV4-3 TRBD1 . CASSQDGTGVSPLHF TGCGCCAGCAGCCAAGATGGAACAGGGGTGTCACCCCTCCACTTT
TRBJ2-2 TRBV28 . . CASSFGGELFF TGTGCCAGCAGTTTCGGCGGGGAGCTGTTTTTT
TRBJ2-5 TRBV25-1 . few CASSDRQAQYF TGTGCCAGCAGTGACCGGCAGGCCCAGTACTTC
TRBJ2-3 TRBV7-2 TRBD2 few CASSFASRGGRVDTQYF TGTGCCAGCAGCTTCGCCTCCCGGGGGGGCCGAGTAGATACGCAGTATTTT
TRBJ1-3 TRBV4-2 . few CASSQAGAGNTIYF TGTGCCAGCAGCCAAGCAGGGGCTGGAAACACCATATATTTT